The 24 T cell receptor beta chains below were found in one sample sequenced in a study of blood T cell repertoires in COVID-19. Generated by immunoSEQ multiplex PCR, the TCRdb table keeps only in-frame clones and is missing some. The data contain 200,000 to 300,000 clones, roughly 80% of them singletons. The sequenced sample consisted of peripheral blood. The receptors were sampled from a woman aged 18-29 years with acute or convalescent COVID-19.

Regarding this clone: Other DNA sequences in this sample translate to the same CDR3. The chain joins TRBV28 to TRBJ2-7; D may be TRBD2 (6 bases). V was trimmed by 2 bases and J by 4 bases, leaving 6 bases between them. CDR3 size: 12 residues. Per germline, CDR1 MDHEN and CDR2 SYDVKM. The chain's CDR3 is CASSLGGYEQYF. As DNA, the CDR3 is TGTGCCAGCAGTTTAGGGGGGTACGAGCAGTACTTC.

The chain links TRBV5-6 to TRBJ2-1; 7 nucleotides align to TRBD2. This CDR3 contains 14 residues. Germline loops: CDR1 SGHDT, CDR2 YYEEEE. Losses at the gene ends were 4 bases for V and 2 bases for J; bases not matched to a gene: 3. CDR3: CASSGGRTYNEQFF. The CDR3, as DNA: TGTGCCAGCAGCGGCGGGAGAACCTACAATGAGCAGTTCTTC.

The chain has TRBV6-5 and TRBJ1-4, with TRBD1 as a possible D gene (6 bases). Germline CDR1 and CDR2: MNHEY and SVGAGI. CDR3 length: 14 amino acids. Between the trimmed V and J ends, which lost 6 bases and 5 bases, there was a span of 13 bases. DNA for the CDR3: TGTGCCAGCAGCCAGGGGAACCCAAATGAAAAACTGTTTTTT. Its translation: CASSQGNPNEKLFF.

This chain connects TRBV6-2 or TRBV6-3 to TRBJ1-4; D is unclear. V lost 2 bases and J lost 2, with 9 bases in between. Germline loops: CDR1 MNHEY, CDR2 SVGEGT. CDR3 length: 15 amino acids. The CDR3 nucleotides are TGTGCCAGCAGTTACGGAGGGAAGACTAATGAAAAACTGTTTTTT. Protein sequence: CASSYGGKTNEKLFF.

The chain uses TRBV14 and TRBJ2-7; D is possibly TRBD2 (5 bases). Germline lookup yields CDR1 SGHDN and CDR2 FVKESK. The CDR3 loop spans 13 amino acids. Trimming cost V 4 bases and J 12 bases, with 19 bases left between them. CDR3 DNA sequence: TGTGCCAGCAGCCCGGGAAACCTCCTTCGTCTGTACTTC. Residues: CASSPGNLLRLYF.

The chain has TRBV24-1 and TRBJ2-1; TRBD2 matches 7 bases. Trimming removed 6 bases from V and 7 bases from J; junction bases left unmatched: 8. The germline CDR1 and CDR2 sequences are KGHDR and SFDVKD. The CDR3 sequence is 14 residues long. Here the CDR3 reads CATSRTGGVNEQFF. For the CDR3, the DNA is TGTGCCACCAGTCGGACGGGAGGTGTAAATGAGCAGTTCTTC.

The chain employs TRBV19 and TRBJ1-5, with D tentatively TRBD1 (5 bases). CDR1 and CDR2 (germline): LNHDA, SQIVND (reference sequence). The CDR3 is 16 residues long. Deletions cut 5 bases from V and 4 bases from J, with 18 bases between. The CDR3 is CASSSPQAAPNQPQHF. The CDR3 DNA follows: TGTGCCAGTAGTTCTCCACAGGCGGCCCCAAATCAGCCCCAGCATTTT.

This chain links TRBV15 with TRBJ2-1; TRBD2 agrees at 7 bases. The CDR3 contains 15 residues. The trim removed 6 bases at V and 6 bases at J, leaving 11 bases unmatched. Germline V lookup: CDR1 LNHNV, CDR2 YYDKDF (reference sequence). This chain's CDR3 is CATRPSGDLINEQFF. The CDR3 DNA reads as TGTGCCACCAGGCCTAGCGGAGACCTTATCAATGAGCAGTTCTTC.

The chain carries TRBV6-4 and TRBJ2-1, with 10 bases identical to TRBD2. This CDR3 region has 15 residues. V shed 2 bases, J shed 4 bases, and the junction held 2 bases outside the gene matches. The V gene's germline CDR1 is MRHNA and CDR2 SNTAGT. The CDR3 DNA reads as TGTGCCAGCAGTGACGGACTAGCGGATTACAATGAGCAGTTCTTC. Its protein is CASSDGLADYNEQFF.

The chain carries TRBV6-5 and TRBJ2-7; TRBD2 is a possible D gene (6 bases). This CDR3 comprises 13 residues. Trimming removed 2 bases from V and 5 bases from J, with 10 bases in between. The germline CDR1 and CDR2 sequences are MNHEY and SVGAGI. CDR3 loop: CASSYGGGNEQYF. The CDR3 nucleotides read TGTGCCAGCAGTTACGGTGGCGGGAACGAGCAGTACTTC.

The chain links TRBV5-1 to TRBJ2-3, with 14 bases fitting TRBD2. Germline trimming cut 2 bases from V and 4 bases from J; bases unmatched to any gene: 6. The CDR3 consists of 17 residues. CDR1 SGHRS and CDR2 YFSETQ come from the germline V gene. The CDR3 region has the DNA TGCGCCAGCAGCTTTTTCGGGACTAGCGGGAGCGCAGATACGCAGTATTTT. This gives the protein CASSFFGTSGSADTQYF. The full variable domain, rest sourced from reference TRBV5-1 and TRBJ2-3, is KAGVTQTPRYLIKTRGQQVTLSCSPISGHRSVSWYQQTPGQGLQFLFEYFSETQRNKGNFPGRFSGRQFSNSRSEMNVSTLELGDSALYLCASSFFGTSGSADTQYFGPGTRLTVL.

Only a few counts were recorded for this clone. This chain links TRBV14 with TRBJ2-1; 10 nucleotides align to TRBD2. The CDR3 has 15 residues. Per germline, CDR1 SGHDN and CDR2 FVKESK. After removal of 4 bases from V and 11 bases from J, the junction contained 11 bases not matched to a gene. CDR3 sequence: CASSPFTGTSVQQFF. DNA for the CDR3: TGTGCCAGCAGCCCCTTCACCGGGACTAGCGTACAGCAGTTCTTC.

The chain links TRBV7-2 to TRBJ2-4; a weak D match, TRBD2 (6 bases). The CDR3 is made up of 15 amino acids. Trimming took 1 base from V and 6 from J, leaving 13 bases between them. Germline loops: CDR1 SGHTA, CDR2 FQGNSA. The chain's CDR3 is CASSLGFVEGNIQYF. The DNA of the CDR3 is TGTGCCAGCAGCTTAGGGTTTGTGGAGGGAAACATTCAGTACTTC. Full variable domain (missing parts from reference TRBV7-2 and TRBJ2-4): GAGVSQSPSNKVTEKGKDVELRCDPISGHTALYWYRQSLGQGLEFLIYFQGNSAPDKSGLPSDRFSAERTGGSVSTLTIQRTQQEDSAVYLCASSLGFVEGNIQYFGAGTRLSVL.

This chain links TRBV5-1 with TRBJ2-7, with D possibly matching TRBD1 (6 bases). The ends were cut back, 4 bases at V and 0 bases at J, with 14 bases in the middle. The CDR3 has 15 amino acids. CDR1 and CDR2 (germline): SGHRS, YFSETQ. CDR3 sequence (DNA): TGCGCCAGCAGCGAAACAGGGTCCCTCTCCTACGAGCAGTACTTC. Amino acid sequence: CASSETGSLSYEQYF.

The chain couples TRBV6-4 to TRBJ1-5; a weak D match, TRBD1 (5 bases). The CDR3 totals 12 residues. Per germline, CDR1 MRHNA and CDR2 SNTAGT. V lost 6 bases and J 6 bases, leaving 9 bases between the germline ends. The CDR3, as DNA: TGTGCCAGCAGACCCGACAGTCAGCCCCAGCATTTT. Translated, it gives CASRPDSQPQHF.

The rearrangement uses TRBV11-1 and TRBJ2-7, with D unresolved. V lost 5 bases and J lost 2, with 13 bases in between. The germline gives CDR1 SGHAT, CDR2 FQDESV (reference sequence). There are 14 residues in the CDR3. Here the CDR3 DNA reads TGTGCCAGCAGCGCGTTGCCAGGCCCCTACGAGCAGTACTTC. Residues: CASSALPGPYEQYF.

V and J are TRBV11-3 and TRBJ2-1, with a tentative D call TRBD2 (6 bases). Germline V gene lookup returns CDR1 SGHNT and CDR2 YENEEA. The CDR3 has 14 residues. V was pared by 5 bases and J by 5 bases, with 13 bases between. CDR3 residues: CASSQRRGNNEQFF. The CDR3 DNA is TGTGCCAGCAGCCAGAGGCGGGGAAACAATGAGCAGTTCTTC.

This clone was found a few times. The J gene is TRBJ1-6, the V gene TRBV6-6; maybe TRBD1 (6 bases). The germline V gene has CDR1 MNHNY and CDR2 SVGAGI (reference sequence). The CDR3 is made up of 15 amino acids. V was pared by 5 bases and J by 4 bases, with 12 bases between. The CDR3 coding sequence is TGTGCCAGCAGTCTAGAGACAGGTTATAATTCACCCCTCCACTTT. Residues: CASSLETGYNSPLHF.

The rearrangement links TRBV28 to TRBJ1-2; maybe TRBD1 (6 bases). Germline CDR1 is MDHEN and CDR2 is SYDVKM. Trimming took 2 bases from V and 5 from J, leaving 18 bases between them. This CDR3 has 16 residues. CDR3 nucleotide sequence: TGTGCCAGCAGTTTACCCCGACAGGTAACGATGTATGGCTACACCTTC. This gives the protein CASSLPRQVTMYGYTF.

The chain has TRBV29-1 and TRBJ2-1, with D unclear. V lost 0 bases, J lost 0 bases, and 15 bases lay in between. Germline V CDR1 and CDR2: SQVTM, ANQGSEA. The CDR3 is 17 amino acids. CDR3 sequence: CSVEDTSSLSSYNEQFF. CDR3 nucleotides: TGCAGCGTTGAAGATACTTCAAGCCTGAGCTCCTACAATGAGCAGTTCTTC.

This clone occurred a few times. This chain joins TRBV7-9 and TRBJ1-1, with D perhaps TRBD1 (5 bases). The CDR3 is made up of 13 amino acids. V was shortened by 5 bases and J by 6 bases, with 13 bases between the two germline ends. CDR1 and CDR2 from the germline V gene are SEHNR and FQNEAQ (reference sequence). This CDR3 reads CASSPQAGPEAFF. The CDR3 bases are TGTGCCAGCAGCCCCCAGGCAGGGCCTGAAGCTTTCTTT. Complete variable domain (other parts from reference TRBV7-9 and TRBJ1-1): DTGVSQNPRHKITKRGQNVTFRCDPISEHNRLYWYRQTLGQGPEFLTYFQNEAQLEKSRLLSDRFSAERPKGSFSTLEIQRTEQGDSAMYLCASSPQAGPEAFFGQGTRLTVV.

V and J are TRBV6-1 and TRBJ2-1; no firm D call. The length of the CDR3 is 13 residues. Trimming cost V 0 bases and J 3 bases, with 3 bases left between them. The germline V gene encodes CDR1 MNHNS and CDR2 SASEGT. The chain's CDR3 is CASSEAYYNEQFF. Here the CDR3 DNA reads TGTGCCAGCAGTGAAGCGTACTACAATGAGCAGTTCTTC.

The J gene is TRBJ2-3, the V gene TRBV3-1 (or the pseudogene TRBV3-2), with 8 nucleotides matching TRBD1. V gave up 5 bases and J gave up 5 bases; unmatched junction bases: 6. This CDR3 is 14 amino acids long. CDR1 and CDR2 from the germline V gene are LGHDT and YNNKEL (reference sequence). The DNA of the CDR3 is TGTGCCAGCAGCGACCAGGGGGCGGTAGATACGCAGTATTTT. Translating gives CASSDQGAVDTQYF.

V gene TRBV11-2 combines with J gene TRBJ2-7, with 7 bases fitting TRBD2. Germline CDR1 and CDR2: SGHAT and FQNNGV. This CDR3 comprises 15 residues. The V and J ends lost 1 base and 0 bases, in that order; junction bases with no gene match: 3. CDR3 coding DNA: TGTGCCAGCAGCTTAGGCGGACTAGGCTCCTACGAGCAGTACTTC. Translation: CASSLGGLGSYEQYF.